This is a list of T cell receptor beta chains from one sample in a study of blood T cell repertoires in COVID-19. TCRdb's copy holds only in-frame clones and misses some; the assay was immunoSEQ multiplex PCR. The sample lists 200,000 to 250,000 clones; 88% were seen once. Material: PBMCs or T cells enriched from blood (not recorded which). The receptors here all came from a woman aged 25 to 45 who had been exposed to COVID-19. Both conserved end residues are part of each CDR3. A D gene is named only where the DNA matches it firmly. Only some rows state a clone size, as once, few, many or a class for expanded clones.

V	J	D	size	CDR3	DNA
TRBV11-2	TRBJ2-7	NA	NA	CASSLWLAENYEQYF	TGTGCCAGCAGCTTATGGTTAGCGGAGAACTACGAGCAGTACTTC
TRBV6-5	TRBJ1-5	NA	NA	CASRADYGVLPQHF	TGTGCCAGCAGGGCAGACTATGGGGTTCTGCCCCAGCATTTT
TRBV30	TRBJ2-4	TRBD1	NA	CAWSVYRGSKNIQYF	TGTGCCTGGAGCGTATACAGGGGGTCCAAAAACATTCAGTACTTC
TRBV5-4	TRBJ1-2	NA	NA	CASSLVANYGYTF	TGTGCCAGCAGCTTGGTGGCAAACTATGGCTACACCTTC
TRBV27	TRBJ2-2	TRBD2	NA	CASRLAGGNTGELFF	TGTGCCAGCAGACTAGCGGGGGGGAACACCGGGGAGCTGTTTTTT
TRBV7-6	TRBJ2-7	TRBD1	NA	CASSLRDRSYEQYF	TGTGCCAGCAGCCTCCGGGACAGGTCCTACGAGCAGTACTTC
TRBV10-3	TRBJ1-2	NA	NA	CAIRRGNYGYTF	TGTGCCATCAGAAGAGGTAACTATGGCTACACCTTC
TRBV18	TRBJ1-2	NA	NA	CASSPRLVQGVYGYTF	TGTGCCAGCTCACCACGGTTGGTTCAGGGTGTCTATGGCTACACCTTC
TRBV5-1	TRBJ1-3	NA	NA	CASKGVSGNTIYF	TGCGCCAGTAAAGGGGTTTCGGGAAACACCATATATTTT
TRBV9	TRBJ1-4	TRBD1	NA	CASSVETGAPNEKLFF	TGTGCCAGCAGCGTAGAGACAGGGGCCCCTAATGAAAAACTGTTTTTT
TRBV7-2	TRBJ1-4	TRBD1	NA	CASSSDRGSYEKLFF	TGTGCCAGCAGCTCGGACAGGGGCTCGTATGAAAAACTGTTTTTT
TRBV2	TRBJ2-7	NA	once	CASSMRGSYEQYF	TGTGCCAGCAGTATGAGGGGGAGTTACGAGCAGTACTTC
TRBV10-3	TRBJ2-3	TRBD2	NA	CAISIVGGPSTDTQYF	TGTGCCATCAGTATAGTGGGAGGGCCGAGCACAGATACGCAGTATTTT
TRBV30	TRBJ1-2	TRBD1	NA	CAWSVSGGYDGYTF	TGTGCCTGGAGTGTGTCAGGGGGGTACGATGGCTACACCTTC
TRBV6-2/TRBV6-3	TRBJ1-6	NA	few	CASSFAVNSPLHF	TGTGCCAGCAGTTTCGCAGTTAATTCACCCCTCCACTTT
TRBV4-2	TRBJ2-7	NA	few	CASSQRTASRGRTYEQYF	TGTGCCAGCAGCCAACGGACTGCGAGCCGAGGACGTACCTACGAGCAGTACTTC
TRBV19	TRBJ2-2	TRBD1	NA	CASTNPQGVGTGELFF	TGTGCCAGTACTAACCCACAGGGGGTGGGCACCGGGGAGCTGTTTTTT
TRBV7-6	TRBJ2-3	TRBD1	NA	CASSLAGQPTDTQYF	TGTGCCAGCAGCTTAGCGGGACAGCCCACAGATACGCAGTATTTT
TRBV13	TRBJ2-7	TRBD1	NA	CASSYRGVNEQYF	TGTGCCAGCAGCTACAGGGGAGTCAACGAGCAGTACTTC
TRBV19	TRBJ1-1	NA	NA	CASHLGQGGNTEAFF	TGTGCCAGCCACCTAGGGCAGGGAGGAAACACTGAAGCTTTCTTT
TRBV7-2	TRBJ2-7	TRBD2	NA	CASSLVGRLAGGYEQYF	TGTGCCAGCAGCTTAGTGGGTAGGCTAGCGGGAGGATACGAGCAGTACTTC
TRBV5-1	TRBJ2-7	NA	NA	CASRPEGSTDEQYF	TGCGCCAGCAGACCGGAGGGATCAACGGACGAGCAGTACTTC
TRBV12-3/TRBV12-4	TRBJ2-7	NA	NA	CASSFHGYEQYF	TGTGCCAGCAGTTTCCACGGTTACGAGCAGTACTTC
TRBV7-9	TRBJ2-5	TRBD2	once	CASSTGLAGETQYF	TGTGCCAGCAGCACTGGACTAGCGGGAGAGACCCAGTACTTC
TRBV4-1	TRBJ2-2	NA	NA	CASSPPIGGVYTGELFF	TGCGCCAGCAGCCCTCCCATAGGGGGGGTGTACACCGGGGAGCTGTTTTTT
TRBV12-3/TRBV12-4	TRBJ2-7	NA	NA	CASSLTSSYEQYF	TGTGCCAGCAGTTTAACGAGCTCCTACGAGCAGTACTTC
TRBV10-1	TRBJ1-6	NA	NA	CASPAGEHNSPLHF	TGCGCCAGCCCTGCAGGGGAGCACAATTCACCCCTCCACTTT
TRBV6-5	TRBJ2-7	TRBD2	NA	CASGRGGLYEQYF	TGTGCCAGCGGGCGGGGGGGACTCTACGAGCAGTACTTC
TRBV4-1	TRBJ2-7	TRBD1	NA	CASSQARTGVYEQYF	TGCGCCAGCAGCCAAGCTAGGACAGGGGTCTACGAGCAGTACTTC
TRBV6-5	TRBJ2-7	TRBD2	NA	CASSYSPGGEQYF	TGTGCCAGCAGTTACTCGCCGGGAGGCGAGCAGTACTTC
TRBV28	TRBJ2-3	TRBD1	NA	CATTGEDTQYF	TGTGCCACCACAGGGGAAGATACGCAGTATTTT
TRBV2	TRBJ2-5	TRBD1	NA	CASSPGQGSGETQYF	TGTGCCAGCAGTCCTGGACAGGGGTCGGGAGAGACCCAGTACTTC
TRBV23-1	TRBJ2-7	TRBD2	few	CASSQSSGYEQYF	TGCGCCAGCAGTCAATCTAGCGGGTACGAGCAGTACTTC
TRBV3-1/TRBV3-2	TRBJ1-1	TRBD1	NA	CASSQERGRGNTEAFF	TGTGCCAGCAGCCAAGAGAGGGGGCGCGGGAACACTGAAGCTTTCTTT
TRBV12-3/TRBV12-4	TRBJ2-1	NA	NA	CASTTSFINEQFF	TGTGCCAGCACGACTAGTTTTATCAATGAGCAGTTCTTC
TRBV27	TRBJ2-1	TRBD2	once	CASTLRGRGGLTYNEQFF	TGTGCCAGCACCCTAAGGGGTCGGGGGGGACTGACCTACAATGAGCAGTTCTTC
TRBV10-3	TRBJ2-7	NA	NA	CAISGAGSEQYF	TGTGCCATCAGTGGAGCAGGTAGCGAGCAGTACTTC
TRBV24-1	TRBJ1-2	NA	NA	CATSDLSVGGYTF	TGTGCCACCAGTGATTTATCAGTGGGCGGCTACACCTTC
TRBV5-1	TRBJ1-1	TRBD1	NA	CASQGDMNTEAFF	TGCGCCAGCCAGGGGGACATGAACACTGAAGCTTTCTTT
TRBV5-1	TRBJ1-3	NA	NA	CASSLSQSGNTIYF	TGCGCCAGCAGCTTGTCTCAGTCTGGAAACACCATATATTTT
TRBV9	TRBJ2-1	TRBD2	NA	CASSVDSGSRGEQFF	TGTGCCAGCAGCGTAGATAGCGGGAGTAGGGGTGAGCAGTTCTTC
TRBV9	TRBJ2-2	NA	NA	CASSSSAVPNTGELFF	TGTGCCAGCAGCTCATCAGCGGTCCCGAACACCGGGGAGCTGTTTTTT
TRBV6-5	TRBJ2-3	TRBD1	NA	CASSYSGRGTDTQYF	TGTGCCAGCAGTTACTCGGGCAGGGGGACAGATACGCAGTATTTT
TRBV13	TRBJ2-1	TRBD2	NA	CASSSYTSGRANEQFF	TGTGCCAGCAGCTCCTATACTAGCGGGAGAGCCAATGAGCAGTTCTTC
TRBV5-1	TRBJ2-7	TRBD2	NA	CASSLGTSGLTFSYEQYF	TGCGCCAGCAGCTTGGGGACTAGCGGGTTGACGTTCTCCTACGAGCAGTACTTC
TRBV7-2	TRBJ1-2	NA	NA	CASSPLRGRYGYTF	TGTGCCAGCAGCCCACTCAGGGGTCGCTATGGCTACACCTTC